The next 22 T cell receptor beta chains were all read from a single sample in a study of graft-versus-host responses after intestinal transplantation. Antigens for these TCRs are unknown. This table comes from immunoSEQ multiplex PCR, and its TCRdb copy is limited to in-frame clones, with some not included. The profile shows some 100,000 clones, roughly 90% of them singletons. Sequenced material: unstimulated CD8+ T cells sorted from spleen or lymph node cells, taken before transplant. The receptors here all came from a human donor who was the organ donor for an intestinal transplant.

As concerns this clone: At one end, the junction sequence differs from germline, possibly due to a read error. The genes are TRBV5-6 and TRBJ2-5, with a tentative D call TRBD1 (5 bases). The CDR3 totals 12 residues. Per germline, CDR1 SGHDT and CDR2 YYEEEE. This CDR3 is CASSLGPDTLDF. The DNA for the CDR3 is TGTGCCAGCAGCTTGGGTCCGGACACTTTAGACTTC.

This chain links TRBV5-1 with TRBJ2-4, with D unresolved. The germline CDR1 and CDR2 sequences are SGHRS and YFSETQ. This CDR3 contains 14 residues. The ends were cut back, 4 bases at V and 6 bases at J, with 14 bases in the middle. As DNA, the CDR3 is TGCGCCAGCAGCCCCTGGTGGGCCGGAAACATTCAGTACTTC. Its protein is CASSPWWAGNIQYF. Looking up the rest from reference TRBV5-1 and TRBJ2-4 gives the full variable domain: KAGVTQTPRYLIKTRGQQVTLSCSPISGHRSVSWYQQTPGQGLQFLFEYFSETQRNKGNFPGRFSGRQFSNSRSEMNVSTLELGDSALYLCASSPWWAGNIQYFGAGTRLSVL.

The chain has TRBV10-3 and TRBJ1-1, with a tentative D call TRBD1 (5 bases). The germline V gene has CDR1 ENHRY and CDR2 SYGVKD. The CDR3 has 14 residues. V was trimmed by 0 bases and J by 4 bases, leaving 9 bases between them. The CDR3 protein is CAISESAGGTEAFF. In DNA, the CDR3 is TGTGCCATCAGTGAGTCAGCCGGGGGCACTGAAGCTTTCTTT.

J is TRBJ2-3 and V is TRBV2; 10 nucleotides match TRBD2. V was clipped by 3 bases and J by 4 bases; unmatched bases: 4. The CDR3 extends over 15 amino acids. Germline V gene sequence: CDR1 SNHLY, CDR2 FYNNEI. The CDR3, as DNA: TGTGCCAGCAGTGAGAATAGCGGGAGGTCAGATACGCAGTATTTT. It encodes CASSENSGRSDTQYF.

V and J are TRBV6-4 and TRBJ2-3; D possibly corresponds to TRBD1 (5 bases). The CDR3 contains 17 residues. Trimming removed 2 bases at V and 0 bases at J, with 15 bases between. Germline CDR1 MRHNA, CDR2 SNTAGT. The CDR3 is CASSDGFVQGSTDTQYF. DNA for the CDR3: TGTGCCAGCAGTGACGGGTTCGTTCAGGGAAGCACAGATACGCAGTATTTT.

The V gene is TRBV18, the J gene TRBJ2-7; perhaps TRBD2 as D (6 bases). Germline V gene data show CDR1 as KGHSH and CDR2 as LQKENI. The V end was cut by 1 base, the J end by 3 bases, with 13 bases between. The CDR3 has 15 residues. CDR3: CASSPQERADYEQYF. DNA of the CDR3: TGTGCCAGCTCACCACAGGAGCGGGCGGACTACGAGCAGTACTTC.

The chain uses TRBV5-1 and TRBJ1-3, with D hard to call. This CDR3 is built from 15 residues. With 0 bases removed from V and 0 bases from J, the gap between germline ends came to 7 bases. CDR1 SGHRS and CDR2 YFSETQ come from the germline V gene. The CDR3 DNA reads as TGCGCCAGCAGCTTGGATCGGGGCTCTGGAAACACCATATATTTT. Protein product: CASSLDRGSGNTIYF.

This chain joins TRBV6-1 and TRBJ2-5; tentatively, D is TRBD2 (6 bases). Looked up from germline, CDR1 is MNHNS and CDR2 is SASEGT. V dropped 1 base and J dropped 5 bases, with 11 bases sitting between them. This CDR3 is built from 14 residues. The CDR3 DNA reads TGTGCCAGCAGTGAAGTGGGGGGTTGGGAGACCCAGTACTTC. Its translation: CASSEVGGWETQYF.

About this clone: At one of its ends the junction is not consistent with the germline gene, which may arise from a read error. This chain links TRBV5-1 with TRBJ1-1; TRBD1 is a possible D gene (5 bases). Looked up from germline, CDR1 is SGHRS and CDR2 is YFSETQ. The CDR3 runs to 12 residues. The CDR3 DNA reads TGCGCCAGCAGCTTGGGTCCGGGACTTTCCGTCTTT. Protein product: CASSLGPGLSVF.

CDR3 sequence: CASSLLAEETQYF. The CDR3 coding sequence is TGTGCCAGCAGCTTGCTAGCCGAGGAGACCCAGTACTTC. The chain has TRBV5-4 and TRBJ2-5, with D perhaps matching TRBD2 (5 bases). Looked up from germline, CDR1 is SGHNT and CDR2 is YYREEE (reference sequence). Trimming left V 1 base short and J 5 bases short, with 9 bases between. The CDR3 consists of 13 residues.

The V call is TRBV25-1, the J call TRBJ2-5; D not resolved. The DNA end is more similar to TRBJ2-7, so the J call may be wrong. CDR1 is MGHDK, CDR2 SYGVNS, per germline. The CDR3 runs 13 residues. As DNA, the CDR3 is TGTGCCAGCAGTGATGAAATAGACTACGAGCAGTACTTC. The encoded protein is CASSDEIDYEQYF.

This clone showed up just a few times. The gene calls are TRBV4-1 and TRBJ1-1; D perhaps matches TRBD1 (6 bases). V lost 6 bases, J lost 11 bases, and 16 bases lay in between. Germline values: CDR1 MGHRA, CDR2 YSYEKL. The CDR3 extends over 12 amino acids. The CDR3 nucleotides read TGCGCCAGCAGTCCGGACGGGACAAGGGCTTTCTTT. Translated: CASSPDGTRAFF.

CDR3 sequence (DNA): TGCAGCGACACCGGACAGGGGGGCACTGAAGCTTTCTTT. Its protein is CSDTGQGGTEAFF. The chain recombines TRBV29-1 with TRBJ1-1; 10 positions agree with TRBD1. The CDR3 contains 13 residues. V dropped 7 bases and J dropped 4; count of bases not matched to a gene: 6. The germline gives CDR1 SQVTM, CDR2 ANQGSEA.

The gene calls are TRBV28 and TRBJ1-1; D is possibly TRBD1 (5 bases). CDR3 length equals 12 residues. CDR1 and CDR2 from the germline V gene are MDHEN and SYDVKM. As DNA, the CDR3 is TGTTCAGCGGGGCCCTCGAACACTGAAGCTTTCTTT. Amino acid sequence: CSAGPSNTEAFF.

This sequence joins TRBV6-6 and TRBJ2-5, with TRBD2 identical over 7 bases. Losses at the gene ends were 0 bases for V and 0 bases for J; bases not matched to a gene: 4. Germline lookup yields CDR1 MNHNY and CDR2 SVGAGI (reference sequence). The CDR3 loop spans 16 amino acids. CDR3 sequence (DNA): TGTGCCAGCAGTTACTCGTGGGGAGGGTACCAAGAGACCCAGTACTTC. Translated, it gives CASSYSWGGYQETQYF.

The V call is TRBV6-4, the J call TRBJ2-3; 8 bases are a match to TRBD2. Looked up from germline, CDR1 is MRHNA and CDR2 is SNTAGT. This CDR3 spans 15 amino acids. V was pared by 4 bases and J by 1 base, with 4 bases of the junction left unmatched. DNA for the CDR3: TGTGCCAGCAGTGTTCAAGCGGGGGGCACAGATACGCAGTATTTT. The encoded protein is CASSVQAGGTDTQYF.

The J gene is TRBJ1-1, the V gene TRBV27; perhaps TRBD1 as D (6 bases). From germline, CDR1 is MNHEY and CDR2 SMNVEV (reference sequence). V was shortened by 3 bases and J by 3 bases, with 14 bases between the two germline ends. The CDR3 sequence is 15 residues long. CDR3 residues: CASSFLGAGDTEAFF. The CDR3 DNA reads TGTGCCAGCAGTTTTTTGGGGGCAGGGGACACTGAAGCTTTCTTT.

The rearrangement uses TRBV7-2 and TRBJ2-7; a weak D match, TRBD2 (5 bases). The germline V and J ends were trimmed by 2 bases and 4 bases, with 15 bases remaining between them. CDR1 is SGHTA, CDR2 FQGNSA, per germline. This CDR3 contains 15 residues. The CDR3 sequence is CASSLRGKMRYEQYF. The CDR3 nucleotides read TGTGCCAGCAGCTTAAGAGGGAAAATGAGATACGAGCAGTACTTC.

The gene calls are TRBV11-1 and TRBJ2-5; 8 bases line up with TRBD1. The CDR3 has 15 residues. CDR1 is SGHAT and CDR2 is FQDESV in the germline V gene (reference sequence). The trim removed 1 base at V and 5 bases at J, leaving 6 bases unmatched. CDR3 loop: CASSLGQGASETQYF. The CDR3 DNA is TGTGCCAGCAGCTTAGGTCAGGGGGCCAGCGAGACCCAGTACTTC.

This clone was observed once. J is TRBJ1-3 and V is TRBV14; D gene unclear. Trimming took off 4 bases at V and 4 bases at J, with 8 bases between the two ends. Germline V CDR1 and CDR2: SGHDN, FVKESK. The CDR3 is made up of 13 amino acids. CDR3 nucleotide sequence: TGTGCCAGCAGCCTTCAATTGGGAAACACCATATATTTT. It encodes CASSLQLGNTIYF.

This clone was recorded once. The rearrangement uses TRBV13 and TRBJ2-1, with 11 positions matching TRBD2. V shed 5 bases, J shed 4 bases, and the junction held 7 bases outside the gene matches. CDR3 size: 16 residues. CDR1 and CDR2 (germline): PRHDT, FYEKMQ (reference sequence). CDR3 sequence (DNA): TGTGCCAGCAGCCCATCCGGGACTAGCGGATACAATGAGCAGTTCTTC. Encoded protein: CASSPSGTSGYNEQFF.

This chain joins TRBV30 and TRBJ1-4, with D tentatively TRBD1 (6 bases). Between the trimmed V and J ends, which lost 7 bases and 4 bases, there was a span of 16 bases. The CDR3 extends over 14 amino acids. CDR1 GTSNPN and CDR2 SVGIG come from the germline V gene (reference sequence). The CDR3 here is CASGYNRVNEKLFF. The DNA of the CDR3 is TGTGCCTCGGGTTACAACAGGGTTAATGAAAAACTGTTTTTT.